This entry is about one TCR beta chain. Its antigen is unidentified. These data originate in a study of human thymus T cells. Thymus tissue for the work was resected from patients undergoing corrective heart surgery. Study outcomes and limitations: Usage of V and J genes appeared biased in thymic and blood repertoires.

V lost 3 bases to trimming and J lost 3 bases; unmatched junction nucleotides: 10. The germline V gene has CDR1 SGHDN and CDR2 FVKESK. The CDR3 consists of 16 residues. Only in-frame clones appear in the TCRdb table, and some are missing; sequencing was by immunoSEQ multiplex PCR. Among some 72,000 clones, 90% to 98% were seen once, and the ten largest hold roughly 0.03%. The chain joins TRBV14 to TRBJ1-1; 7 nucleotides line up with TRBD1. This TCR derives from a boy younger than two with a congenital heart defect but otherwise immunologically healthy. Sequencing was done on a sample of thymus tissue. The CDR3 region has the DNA TGTGCCAGCAGCCATTTCAACAGGGGATCCGACACTGAAGCTTTCTTT. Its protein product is CASSHFNRGSDTEAFF.